Described below is a single TCR beta chain sequence and its context. The record originates from a study of blood T cell repertoires in COVID-19. Assay used: immunoSEQ multiplex PCR; TCRdb lists only in-frame clones, some missing. The table has approximately 200,000 clones, approximately 85% seen once. Across 20 to 25 US areas, participants ranged in age from 18 to 89 years. Cohort 3 donors counted as recovered after two negative PCRs, clearance, or resolved symptoms. Sequenced material: PBMCs or T cells enriched from blood (not recorded which). This receptor was identified in a man aged 40-49 years who had recovered from COVID-19.

CDR3 loop: CSASGAGVSHNEQFF. The CDR3 DNA sequence: TGCAGTGCTAGTGGCGCGGGAGTGTCCCACAATGAGCAGTTCTTC. The chain couples TRBV20-1 to TRBJ2-1; 7 bases line up with TRBD2. Germline CDR1 reads DFQATT; CDR2 reads SNEGSKA (reference sequence). The CDR3 spans 15 residues. The junction had 10 bases not matched to a gene; V was cut back by 3 bases and J by 5 bases.